A selection of T cell receptor beta chains follows, all from one sample in a study of CD8 T cells in ankylosing spondylitis. Each CDR3 protein gets one entry after TCRdb re-called the 5' RACE reads with MiXCR. Of around 210,000 distinct CDR3 sequences listed, over 7% are singletons. The source material was blood, either unsorted or a sorted T cell fraction (not recorded which). The source of these receptors is a female donor with ankylosing spondylitis or in good health (not recorded which). Each CDR3 is given with its conserved first and last residue. The D gene is left open where the match is weak. A row's size may be missing; if present it is once, few, many or a size class.

CDR3aa	CDR3nt	abundance	d_gene	v_gene	j_gene
CASSPVGGGPRETQYF	TGTGCCAGCAGCCCGGTCGGGGGAGGGCCCCGAGAGACCCAGTACTTC	many	TRBD2	TRBV7-2	TRBJ2-5
CASSLDSGSNQPQHF	TGTGCCAGCAGTCTTGACAGCGGTAGCAATCAGCCCCAGCATTTT	few	NA	TRBV7-2	TRBJ1-5
CASSPDPNTIYF	TGTGCCAGCAGCCCAGATCCAAACACCATATATTTT	many	NA	TRBV6-5	TRBJ1-3
CASSLPGLVVGNEQFF	TGTGCCAGCAGCCTACCGGGACTAGTGGTAGGTAATGAGCAGTTCTTC	few	TRBD2	TRBV7-2	TRBJ2-1
CASSLVRGLEGEQYF	TGCGCCAGCAGCTTGGTTCGGGGCCTTGAAGGGGAGCAGTACTTC	NA	NA	TRBV5-1	TRBJ2-7
CASSQTGNTGELFF	TGCGCCAGCAGCCAGACCGGGAACACCGGGGAGCTGTTTTTT	many	NA	TRBV4-3	TRBJ2-2
CASSLTLPPDTQYF	TGCGCCAGCAGCTTGACCCTTCCTCCAGATACGCAGTATTTT	many	NA	TRBV5-1	TRBJ2-3
CASSPGNLAELFF	TGTGCCAGCAGTCCTGGGAATCTGGCGGAGCTGTTTTTT	many	NA	TRBV12-3/TRBV12-4	TRBJ2-2
CASRMDRGRIYGYTF	TGTGCCAGCAGGATGGACAGGGGGCGTATCTATGGCTACACCTTC	many	TRBD1	TRBV6-1	TRBJ1-2
CTLPGLQKETQYF	TGCACCTTGCCGGGACTACAAAAAGAGACCCAGTACTTC	many	TRBD2	TRBV20-1	TRBJ2-5
CSVPPFGTHSYNEQFF	TGCAGCGTTCCCCCCTTCGGGACCCACTCCTACAATGAGCAGTTCTTC	many	NA	TRBV29-1	TRBJ2-1
CASSHGDEQFF	TGCGCCAGCAGCCACGGGGATGAGCAGTTCTTC	many	NA	TRBV4-1	TRBJ2-1
CASGPRGGELFF	TGTGCCAGCGGCCCTAGGGGCGGGGAGCTGTTTTTT	NA	NA	TRBV27	TRBJ2-2
CSARTRYSDTQYF	TGCAGTGCGCGGACTAGGTACTCAGATACGCAGTATTTT	many	TRBD2	TRBV20-1	TRBJ2-3
CASSLGRRQGAGEQYF	TGTGCCAGCAGCTTGGGTAGGAGGCAGGGGGCGGGAGAGCAGTACTTC	NA	TRBD1	TRBV5-6	TRBJ2-7
CASGYAYEQYF	TGTGCCAGCGGGTACGCCTACGAGCAGTACTTC	many	NA	TRBV2	TRBJ2-7
CAWNRLNTEAFF	TGTGCCTGGAACAGGCTGAACACTGAAGCTTTCTTT	many	NA	TRBV30	TRBJ1-1
CASSTTGTSPDF	TGTGCCAGTAGTACGACCGGGACTAGCCCAGATTTT	NA	TRBD2	TRBV19	TRBJ2-3
CASSVVGGAKNIQYF	TGTGCCAGCAGCGTCGTAGGGGGTGCCAAAAACATTCAGTACTTC	NA	NA	TRBV5-5	TRBJ2-4
CASSSRDREYNEQFF	TGTGCCAGCAGTTCCCGGGACAGGGAGTACAATGAGCAGTTCTTC	many	TRBD1	TRBV28	TRBJ2-1
CASTPRGVGRDVNEQFF	TGTGCCAGCACCCCTCGGGGGGTCGGGAGGGATGTGAATGAGCAGTTCTTC	many	TRBD2	TRBV6-2/TRBV6-3	TRBJ2-1
CSASLADEQFF	TGCAGTGCTTCCCTAGCGGACGAGCAGTTCTTC	many	TRBD2	TRBV20-1	TRBJ2-1
CSVGGSGETQYF	TGCAGCGTTGGGGGGAGTGGAGAGACCCAGTACTTC	many	NA	TRBV29-1	TRBJ2-5
CSARDRRLPVNNEQFF	TGCAGTGCTAGAGATCGGCGCCTCCCCGTGAACAATGAGCAGTTCTTC	many	NA	TRBV20-1	TRBJ2-1
CAISWSYNEQFF	TGTGCCATCAGCTGGTCTTACAATGAGCAGTTCTTC	many	NA	TRBV10-3	TRBJ2-1
CASSPRTGKAFF	TGTGCCAGCAGTCCAAGGACAGGGAAAGCTTTCTTT	many	TRBD1	TRBV7-9	TRBJ1-1
CSVETGQGLGAFF	TGCAGCGTTGAAACGGGACAGGGGCTCGGGGCTTTCTTT	NA	TRBD1	TRBV29-1	TRBJ1-1
CASSLGPEETQYF	TGTGCTAGCAGCTTAGGTCCCGAAGAGACCCAGTACTTC	few	NA	TRBV7-7	TRBJ2-5
CASSASGVYNEQFF	TGTGCCAGCAGTGCTAGCGGGGTATACAATGAGCAGTTCTTC	many	TRBD2	TRBV27	TRBJ2-1
CASSLSQGGNEKLFF	TGTGCCAGCAGTTTATCTCAGGGTGGAAATGAAAAACTGTTTTTT	few	NA	TRBV12-3/TRBV12-4	TRBJ1-4
CAWRRGTNEKLFF	TGTGCCTGGAGGAGGGGAACTAATGAAAAACTGTTTTTT	few	NA	TRBV30	TRBJ1-4
CASSSYSSSVNGELFF	TGTGCCAGCAGCTCATATTCCTCTAGCGTCAACGGGGAGCTGTTTTTT	many	NA	TRBV11-2	TRBJ2-2
CSARDLAGQYNEQFF	TGCAGTGCTAGAGACCTAGCGGGGCAATACAATGAGCAGTTCTTC	NA	TRBD2	TRBV20-1	TRBJ2-1
CASSLTGSSGTQYF	TGTGCCAGCAGCTTAACCGGGTCCTCGGGGACCCAGTACTTC	many	NA	TRBV7-3	TRBJ2-5
CATSDRSGSGDTQYF	TGTGCCACCAGTGATAGAAGCGGGAGTGGAGATACGCAGTATTTT	many	TRBD2	TRBV24-1	TRBJ2-3